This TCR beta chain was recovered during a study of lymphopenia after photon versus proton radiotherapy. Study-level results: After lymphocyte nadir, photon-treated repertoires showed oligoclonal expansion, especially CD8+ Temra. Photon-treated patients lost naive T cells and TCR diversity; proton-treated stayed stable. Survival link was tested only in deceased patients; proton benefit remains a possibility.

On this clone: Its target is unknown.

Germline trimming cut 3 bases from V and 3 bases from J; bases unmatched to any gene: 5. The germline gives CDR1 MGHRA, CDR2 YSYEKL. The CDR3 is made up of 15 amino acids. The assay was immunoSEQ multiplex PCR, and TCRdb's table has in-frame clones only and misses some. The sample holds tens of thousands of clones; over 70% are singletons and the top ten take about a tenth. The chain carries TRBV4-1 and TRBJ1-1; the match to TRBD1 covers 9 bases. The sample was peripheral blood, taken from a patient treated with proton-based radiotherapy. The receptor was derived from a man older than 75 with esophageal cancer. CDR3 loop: CASSHPGTGYTEAFF. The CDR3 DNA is TGCGCCAGCAGCCACCCCGGGACAGGGTACACTGAAGCTTTCTTT.